A selection of T cell receptor beta chains follows, all from one sample in a study of graft-versus-host responses after intestinal transplantation. Profiling relied on immunoSEQ multiplex PCR, and the TCRdb table lists in-frame clones only, not all of them. In the table there are around 3,400 clones, 70% to 80% of which are singletons. The sequences come from ileum tissue, collected roughly 17 and 21 days after intestinal transplantation. The receptor set was obtained from a human patient who received an intestinal transplant, so some T cells may come from the graft donor. Both conserved end residues are part of each CDR3. A D gene is named only where the DNA matches it firmly. Clone size is shown for a subset of rows, as once, few, many or a class of expanded clone.

CDR3 DNA,CDR3 protein,clone size,J gene,CDR3 length,V gene,D gene
TGTGCCAGCAGCCCGAGTAGCGGGGGGGCCTTGGTTACGCAGTATTTT,CASSPSSGGALVTQYF,NA,TRBJ2-3,16,TRBV7-8,TRBD2
TGCGCCAGCAGCCCCGGACTTGAAGAGACCCAGTACTTC,CASSPGLEETQYF,NA,TRBJ2-5,13,TRBV5-1,NA
TGTGCCAGTTCCTTCGGCAGGGCCAGTGAGCAGTTCTTC,CASSFGRASEQFF,few,TRBJ2-1,13,TRBV6-1,NA
TGTGCCATCAAAAACGGAGATAAGCTAGCGGGGGCTCCGGGGGAGACCCAGTACTTC,CAIKNGDKLAGAPGETQYF,few,TRBJ2-5,19,TRBV21-1,NA
TGTGCCAGCAGTTATACAGGGGGCGCGAACACTGAAGCTTTCTTT,CASSYTGGANTEAFF,few,TRBJ1-1,15,TRBV6-5,TRBD1
TGTGCCAGCTCACAACAGACAGGGCTCGGGACTGAAGCTTTCTTT,CASSQQTGLGTEAFF,NA,TRBJ1-1,15,TRBV18,TRBD1
TGTGCCAGTAGCCGGACCCCCTACAATGAGCAGTTCTTC,CASSRTPYNEQFF,NA,TRBJ2-1,13,TRBV19,NA
TGCGCCACCCTTACGGGGGGGGCCGTGAATGAGCAGTTCTTC,CATLTGGAVNEQFF,NA,TRBJ2-1,14,TRBV10-2,TRBD2
TGTGCCAGCAGCTTGGTGTCAGGGGGCCACACCGGGGAGCTGTTTTTT,CASSLVSGGHTGELFF,once,TRBJ2-2,16,TRBV5-6,TRBD1
TGTGCCAGCAGTTACACAAAAGGGACAGGGGGTAGCAATCAGCCCCAGCATTTT,CASSYTKGTGGSNQPQHF,NA,TRBJ1-5,18,TRBV28,TRBD1
TGTGCCAGCAGTTATACGGGGGGAACTGGCAATGAGCAGTTCTTC,CASSYTGGTGNEQFF,NA,TRBJ2-1,15,TRBV6-5,TRBD2